These 30 T cell receptor beta chains originate from one sample sequenced in a study of yellow fever vaccine responses in identical twins. TCRdb used MiXCR to reprocess the RT-PCR reads, holding one entry per CDR3 protein. The repertoire holds 2,000 to 3,000 distinct CDR3 sequences, with almost 85% as singletons. Here the sequenced sample was T cells from blood (PBMCs), unsorted or a sorted subset (not recorded which), taken before or after yellow fever vaccination (not recorded which). These receptors came from a female donor who received the yellow fever vaccine.

The chain couples TRBV4-1 to TRBJ2-2; possibly TRBD1 for D (5 bases). CDR1 is MGHRA and CDR2 is YSYEKL in the germline V gene. V was clipped by 5 bases and J by 6 bases, with 19 bases between them. The CDR3 has 16 amino acids. In DNA form, the CDR3 reads TGCGCCAGCAGCGCCGCAGGGCAGGGTGGTCCCGGGGAGCTGTTTTTT. This translates into CASSAAGQGGPGELFF.

This chain joins TRBV6-1 and TRBJ2-1, with TRBD2 identical over 7 bases. The CDR3 totals 15 residues. CDR1 is MNHNS, CDR2 SASEGT, per germline. V shed 0 bases, J shed 4 bases, and the junction held 3 bases outside the gene matches. The CDR3 loop reads CASSEAGGAYNEQFF. The CDR3, as DNA: TGTGCCAGCAGTGAAGCGGGAGGGGCATACAATGAGCAGTTCTTC.

The rearrangement uses TRBV7-3 and TRBJ2-1, with 10 bases identical to TRBD2. CDR1 SGHTA and CDR2 FQGTGA come from the germline V gene. V lost 4 bases to trimming and J lost 5 bases; unmatched junction nucleotides: 5. This CDR3 is 15 amino acids long. CDR3 nucleotides: TGTGCCAGCAGCTACTTAGCGGGAGGTCACAATGAGCAGTTCTTC. This encodes CASSYLAGGHNEQFF.

The J gene is TRBJ1-5, the V gene TRBV6-2 or TRBV6-3; weak D call: TRBD1 (5 bases). There are 14 residues in the CDR3. V was cut by 2 bases and J by 2 bases, with 7 bases left in between. CDR1 MNHEY and CDR2 SVGEGT come from the germline V gene. The DNA of the CDR3 is TGTGCCAGCAGTTACGGAGGGGGCAATCAGCCCCAGCATTTT. This translates into CASSYGGGNQPQHF.

The J gene is TRBJ2-1, the V gene TRBV19; the match to TRBD2 covers 9 bases. CDR1 is LNHDA and CDR2 is SQIVND in the germline V gene (reference sequence). The CDR3 has 14 amino acids. The J segment lost 7 bases and the V segment lost 9 bases, leaving 10 bases of the junction unmatched. CDR3 sequence: CASERGAKGNEQFF. The CDR3 DNA follows: TGTGCCAGCGAGCGGGGGGCTAAAGGGAATGAGCAGTTCTTC.

The chain joins TRBV6-5 to TRBJ2-6; D is ambiguous. The V and J ends lost 0 bases and 0 bases respectively, with 9 bases between them. Germline V gives CDR1 MNHEY, CDR2 SVGAGI. This CDR3 region has 17 residues. CDR3 bases: TGTGCCAGCAGTTACTCGACCCCCGACTCTGGGGCCAACGTCCTGACTTTC. This sequence encodes CASSYSTPDSGANVLTF.

The chain employs TRBV18 and TRBJ2-3, with TRBD1 identical over 8 bases. J gave up 3 bases and V 1 base, and 0 bases lay outside the gene matches. The germline gives CDR1 KGHSH, CDR2 LQKENI. The CDR3 covers 14 residues. Here the CDR3 reads CASSPRTGTDTQYF. The CDR3 bases are TGTGCCAGCTCACCACGGACAGGGACAGATACGCAGTATTTT.

The V and J genes are TRBV11-2 and TRBJ2-1; 8 bases are shared with TRBD2. Looked up from germline, CDR1 is SGHAT and CDR2 is FQNNGV. Losses at the gene ends were 3 bases for V and 6 bases for J; bases not matched to a gene: 7. The CDR3 is made up of 15 amino acids. The CDR3 nucleotides are TGTGCCAGCAGCTTCCCCCGGCTAGCGGGCAATGAGCAGTTCTTC. This encodes CASSFPRLAGNEQFF.

This chain uses TRBV11-2 with TRBJ2-1, with TRBD2 as a possible D gene (6 bases). Germline V gene sequence: CDR1 SGHAT, CDR2 FQNNGV. Trimming shortened V by 5 bases and J by 2 bases, and 16 bases separated the two germline ends. The CDR3 extends over 16 amino acids. The CDR3 bases are TGTGCCAGCAGCGACGTGGCGGGATACCCCTACAATGAGCAGTTCTTC. Amino acids: CASSDVAGYPYNEQFF.

The chain links TRBV20-1 to TRBJ2-3; TRBD1 matches 9 bases. V lost 5 bases to trimming and J lost 1 base; unmatched junction nucleotides: 7. There are 15 residues in the CDR3. Germline assignment: CDR1 DFQATT and CDR2 SNEGSKA (reference sequence). For the CDR3, the DNA is TGCAGTGCTCCCGGACAGGGGCCCCGCACAGATACGCAGTATTTT. Amino acid sequence: CSAPGQGPRTDTQYF.

This sequence joins TRBV18 and TRBJ2-1, with D maybe TRBD2 (6 bases). Germline V lookup: CDR1 KGHSH, CDR2 LQKENI. CDR3 length: 12 residues. V shed 5 bases and J shed 10 bases, with 12 bases lying between them. In DNA, the CDR3 is TGTGCCAGCTCAGCGGGGACCACAGAGCAGTTCTTC. Translated, it gives CASSAGTTEQFF.

This clonotype came up a few times. The V gene is TRBV4-3, the J gene TRBJ2-2; possibly TRBD2 for D (5 bases). The CDR3 covers 14 residues. The germline gives CDR1 LGHNA, CDR2 YSLEER. Deletions cut 0 bases from V and 4 bases from J, with 6 bases between. The CDR3 loop is CASSQESGTGELFF. The CDR3 nucleotides are TGCGCCAGCAGCCAAGAAAGCGGCACCGGGGAGCTGTTTTTT.

The genes are TRBV29-1 and TRBJ1-1; a possible D gene is TRBD1 (6 bases). The CDR3 loop spans 12 amino acids. CDR1 and CDR2 from the germline V gene are SQVTM and ANQGSEA. Trimming shortened V by 5 bases and J by 3 bases, and 10 bases separated the two germline ends. CDR3 residues: CSVRRGDTEAFF. In DNA, the CDR3 is TGCAGCGTTCGGAGGGGGGACACTGAAGCTTTCTTT.

The V and J genes are TRBV11-1 and TRBJ1-6, with D possibly TRBD1 on 5 matching bases. This CDR3 contains 14 residues. The germline gives CDR1 SGHAT, CDR2 FQDESV (reference sequence). With 2 bases removed from V and 10 bases from J, the gap between germline ends came to 12 bases. This chain's CDR3 is CASSLLGVGSPLHF. CDR3 DNA: TGTGCCAGCAGCTTACTGGGGGTAGGATCACCCCTCCACTTT.

V gene TRBV29-1 combines with J gene TRBJ2-4, with TRBD2 as a possible D gene (5 bases). This CDR3 is 11 amino acids long. V shed 3 bases and J shed 9 bases, with 9 bases lying between them. Germline loops: CDR1 SQVTM, CDR2 ANQGSEA. CDR3 sequence (DNA): TGCAGCGTTGACGAGGCGGGCATTCAGTACTTC. Translated, it gives CSVDEAGIQYF.

This clonotype has just one count. The chain joins TRBV5-6 to TRBJ2-7; TRBD1 is a possible D gene (6 bases). The V end lost 4 bases, the J end lost 3 bases, and 11 bases lay between the germline ends. Looked up from germline, CDR1 is SGHDT and CDR2 is YYEEEE. There are 13 residues in the CDR3. The CDR3 bases are TGTGCCAGCAGCCCGGGACACCTCTACGAGCAGTACTTC. Its translation: CASSPGHLYEQYF.

The chain carries TRBV15 and TRBJ2-1; 11 bases agree with TRBD2. CDR3 length equals 15 residues. The trim removed 5 bases at V and 7 bases at J, leaving 7 bases unmatched. Looked up from germline, CDR1 is LNHNV and CDR2 is YYDKDF (reference sequence). This CDR3 is CATSGGLAGGNEQFF. CDR3 DNA sequence: TGTGCCACCAGCGGAGGACTAGCGGGCGGGAATGAGCAGTTCTTC.

The chain has TRBV11-1 and TRBJ2-2, with 8 nucleotides matching TRBD1. V was pared by 5 bases and J by 2 bases, with 7 bases of the junction left unmatched. Germline assignment: CDR1 SGHAT and CDR2 FQDESV (reference sequence). The CDR3 extends over 16 amino acids. CDR3 nucleotides: TGTGCCAGCAGCCCCTGGGCAGGGGGCAACACCGGGGAGCTGTTTTTT. Protein sequence: CASSPWAGGNTGELFF.

This sequence joins TRBV7-9 and TRBJ2-1; TRBD1 matches at 7 bases. Trimming cost V 5 bases and J 0 bases; bases outside gene matches: 4. Germline CDR1 SEHNR, CDR2 FQNEAQ (reference sequence). The CDR3 length is 15 residues. The chain's CDR3 is CASSLEGASYNEQFF. The CDR3 bases are TGTGCCAGCAGCCTAGAGGGGGCCTCCTACAATGAGCAGTTCTTC.

The rearrangement joins TRBV4-1 to TRBJ1-1; D perhaps matches TRBD1 (5 bases). Germline lookup yields CDR1 MGHRA and CDR2 YSYEKL. The V end lost 3 bases, the J end lost 5 bases, and 10 bases lay between the germline ends. The CDR3 totals 13 residues. The CDR3 coding sequence is TGCGCCAGCAGCCAGTCCAGGGAAACTGAAGCTTTCTTT. Protein product: CASSQSRETEAFF.

The gene calls are TRBV11-3 and TRBJ2-2; TRBD2 is a possible D gene (6 bases). Trimming removed 5 bases from V and 6 bases from J, with 22 bases in between. CDR1 SGHNT and CDR2 YENEEA come from the germline V gene. CDR3 length equals 17 residues. The CDR3 region has the DNA TGTGCCAGCAGCCCCGGCAGGTCGGGACTGGGGTCCGGGGAGCTGTTTTTT. Its protein product is CASSPGRSGLGSGELFF.

A few counts support this clonotype. The chain joins TRBV11-3 to TRBJ2-3; 7 bases agree with TRBD1. Germline lookup yields CDR1 SGHNT and CDR2 YENEEA. With 5 bases clipped from V and 5 bases from J, the junction kept 7 bases outside the gene matches. There are 14 residues in the CDR3. The CDR3 reads CASSPETGKDTQYF. CDR3 nucleotides: TGTGCCAGCAGCCCAGAGACAGGGAAAGATACGCAGTATTTT.

The J gene is TRBJ2-5, the V gene TRBV4-1; 10 bases are a match to TRBD2. After removal of 4 bases from V and 5 bases from J, the junction contained 10 bases not matched to a gene. CDR1 is MGHRA, CDR2 YSYEKL, per germline. The CDR3 length is 16 residues. The CDR3 sequence: CASSPSGSGRMETQYF. For the CDR3, the DNA is TGCGCCAGCAGCCCTAGCGGTAGCGGGAGGATGGAGACCCAGTACTTC.

The CDR3 DNA reads TGTGCCAGCAATCCGGGTACCACTGAAGCTTTCTTT. The encoded protein is CASNPGTTEAFF. The chain has TRBV7-9 and TRBJ1-1; D is unresolved. Germline lookup yields CDR1 SEHNR and CDR2 FQNEAQ (reference sequence). The CDR3 has 12 amino acids. Trimming pared 7 bases from V and 4 bases from J, leaving 10 bases between.

The chain combines TRBV12-3 or TRBV12-4 with TRBJ1-2, with D unclear. Between the trimmed V and J ends, which lost 5 bases and 6 bases, there was a span of 10 bases. The CDR3 runs 12 residues. The CDR3 DNA reads TGTGCCAGCAGTCGGTTGGGTGATGGCTACACCTTC. Its protein product is CASSRLGDGYTF.

V is TRBV10-1 and J is TRBJ1-2; TRBD1 matches at 9 bases. With 2 bases clipped from V and 8 bases from J, the junction kept 12 bases outside the gene matches. The CDR3 sequence is 16 residues long. Per germline, CDR1 WNHNN and CDR2 SYGVQD (reference sequence). The CDR3 DNA follows: TGCGCCAGCAGTGAGAATCCGGGACAGGGTTATGTCGGCTACACCTTC. Protein product: CASSENPGQGYVGYTF.

The gene calls are TRBV10-3 and TRBJ1-5; TRBD1 might be the D (6 bases). CDR1 ENHRY and CDR2 SYGVKD come from the germline V gene. The CDR3 loop spans 15 amino acids. V lost 4 bases and J lost 5, with 15 bases in between. This CDR3 reads CAISAYRVSDQPQHF. CDR3 in DNA: TGTGCCATCAGTGCGTACAGGGTTAGTGATCAGCCCCAGCATTTT.

The rearrangement uses TRBV15 and TRBJ2-3, with 7 bases identical to TRBD2. Germline loops: CDR1 LNHNV, CDR2 YYDKDF (reference sequence). V lost 11 bases, J lost 0 bases, and 8 bases stayed unmatched. The CDR3 contains 14 residues. CDR3 sequence reads: CAVGGRPSTDTQYF. The CDR3 DNA sequence: TGTGCCGTGGGGGGGAGGCCCAGCACAGATACGCAGTATTTT.

This sequence joins TRBV10-1 and TRBJ2-7; D is perhaps TRBD2 (5 bases). The germline V and J ends were trimmed by 8 bases and 11 bases, with 22 bases remaining between them. This CDR3 contains 13 residues. From germline, CDR1 is WNHNN and CDR2 SYGVQD (reference sequence). The CDR3 region is CASHPGHPTREYV. Here the CDR3 DNA reads TGCGCCAGCCACCCCGGGCACCCGACGAGGGAGTACGTC.

This clonotype has just a few counts. The CDR3: CASSDGDGHNEQFF. DNA of the CDR3: TGTGCCAGCAGTGACGGGGACGGACACAATGAGCAGTTCTTC. This chain links TRBV6-4 with TRBJ2-1; D is possibly TRBD1 or TRBD2 (5 bases each). The germline gives CDR1 MRHNA, CDR2 SNTAGT. V lost 2 bases, J lost 5 bases, and 10 bases lay in between. This CDR3 spans 14 amino acids.